The clone carrying this TCR beta chain was observed a few times. The authors amplified TCR beta CDR3 regions, and they did so from RNA transcripts for repertoire sequencing. HTBI primers were employed in first-round RT-PCR, then a second-round multiplex PCR followed. TCRdb reanalysed the multiplex PCR reads using MiXCR and keeps one entry per CDR3 protein. The sample records over a million distinct CDR3 sequences, 35% to 40% being singletons. The CDR3 contains 14 residues. V shed 4 bases and J 4 bases; nucleotides not matched to a gene: 7. The V gene's germline CDR1 is DFQATT and CDR2 SNEGSKA (reference sequence). The data are from a study of Graves' ophthalmopathy and Graves' hyperthyroidism.

The chain is built from TRBV20-1 and TRBJ1-1; 9 nucleotides align to TRBD1. The sequencing input was peripheral blood or thyroid tissue (not recorded which). The sequence came from an adult man with Graves' hyperthyroidism. CDR3 sequence reads: CSAKIQGARTEAFF. The DNA for the CDR3 is TGCAGTGCTAAAATACAGGGGGCGCGCACTGAAGCTTTCTTT.